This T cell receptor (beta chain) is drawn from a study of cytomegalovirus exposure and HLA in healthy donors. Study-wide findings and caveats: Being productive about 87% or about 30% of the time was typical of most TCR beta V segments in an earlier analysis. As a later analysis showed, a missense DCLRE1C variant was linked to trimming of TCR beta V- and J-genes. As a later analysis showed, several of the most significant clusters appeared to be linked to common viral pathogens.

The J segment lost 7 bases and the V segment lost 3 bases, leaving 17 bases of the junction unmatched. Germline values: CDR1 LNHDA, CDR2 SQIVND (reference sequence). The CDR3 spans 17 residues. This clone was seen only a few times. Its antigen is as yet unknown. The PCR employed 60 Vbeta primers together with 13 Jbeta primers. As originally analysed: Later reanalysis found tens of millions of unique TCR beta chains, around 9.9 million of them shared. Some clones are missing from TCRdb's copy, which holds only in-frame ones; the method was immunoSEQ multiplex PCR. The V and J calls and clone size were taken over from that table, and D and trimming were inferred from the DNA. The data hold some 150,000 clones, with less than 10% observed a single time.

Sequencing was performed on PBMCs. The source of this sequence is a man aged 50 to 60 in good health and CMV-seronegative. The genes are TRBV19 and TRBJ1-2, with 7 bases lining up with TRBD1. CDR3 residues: CASSIKGIGTVGSGYTF. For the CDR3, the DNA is TGTGCCAGTAGTATTAAAGGCATCGGGACAGTTGGTTCTGGCTACACCTTC.